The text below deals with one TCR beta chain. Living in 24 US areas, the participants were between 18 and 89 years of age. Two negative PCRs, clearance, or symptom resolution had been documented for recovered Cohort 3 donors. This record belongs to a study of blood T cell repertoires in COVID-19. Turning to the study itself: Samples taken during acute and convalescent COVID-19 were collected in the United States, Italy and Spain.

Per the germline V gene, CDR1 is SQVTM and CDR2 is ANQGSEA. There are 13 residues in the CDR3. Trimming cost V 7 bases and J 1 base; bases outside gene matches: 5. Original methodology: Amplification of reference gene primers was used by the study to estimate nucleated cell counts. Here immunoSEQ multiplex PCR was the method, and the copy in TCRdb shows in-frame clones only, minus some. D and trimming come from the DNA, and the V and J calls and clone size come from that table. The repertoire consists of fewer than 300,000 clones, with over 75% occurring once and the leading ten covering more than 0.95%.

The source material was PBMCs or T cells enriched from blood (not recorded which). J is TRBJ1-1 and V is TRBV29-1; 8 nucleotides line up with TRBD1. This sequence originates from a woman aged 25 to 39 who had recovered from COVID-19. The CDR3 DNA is TGCAGCGGCAGGGGGCAGGGGAACACTGAAGCTTTCTTT. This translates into CSGRGQGNTEAFF. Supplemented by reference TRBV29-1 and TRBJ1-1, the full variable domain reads SAVISQKPSRDICQRGTSLTIQCQVDSQVTMMFWYRQQPGQSLTLIATANQGSEATYESGFVIDKFPISRPNLTFSTLTVSNMSPEDSSIYLCSGRGQGNTEAFFGQGTRLTVV.